The 28 T cell receptor beta chains below come from one sample, sequenced in a study of metastatic and nonmetastatic thyroid tumors. TCRdb re-called the PCR reads through MiXCR. The sample comprises almost 85,000 clones, approximately 12% of which are singletons, and around 8.8% rests with the top ten. No patient received treatment before thyroid surgery. Specimen: tumor tissue. These receptors were collected from a female donor with papillary thyroid cancer or a benign thyroid nodule (not recorded which). Some clones in this sample may be carry-over from other donors' samples.

The chain links TRBV4-1 to TRBJ2-1; the match to TRBD2 covers 12 bases. Germline loops: CDR1 MGHRA, CDR2 YSYEKL. The junction had 10 bases not matched to a gene; V was cut back by 4 bases and J by 12 bases. This CDR3 comprises 15 residues. The CDR3 region has the DNA TGCGCCAGCAGCCCCTCGGGGCTAGCGGGAGGGCCGCAGTTCTTC. Residues: CASSPSGLAGGPQFF.

This clone was counted at least ten times. This chain links TRBV5-1 with TRBJ2-2; no clear D. The CDR3 runs 15 residues. In germline, CDR1 is SGHRS, CDR2 YFSETQ. Trimming took 7 bases from V and 4 from J, leaving 17 bases between them. CDR3 in DNA: TGCGCCAGCGCAGGAAGGGAATGGGGCACCGGGGAGCTGTTTTTT. As protein: CASAGREWGTGELFF.

The CDR3 loop reads CASSLSGGPGGELFF. CDR3 nucleotide sequence: TGTGCCAGCAGTTTATCGGGGGGCCCGGGCGGGGAGCTGTTTTTT. The gene calls are TRBV27 and TRBJ2-2; D tentatively fits TRBD1 or TRBD2 (6 bases each). There are 15 residues in the CDR3. Germline V gives CDR1 MNHEY, CDR2 SMNVEV (reference sequence). V lost 0 bases to trimming and J lost 7 bases, with 12 bases between them.

The table lists this clone with many counts. The chain uses TRBV7-8 and TRBJ1-2, with D maybe TRBD1 (5 bases). The CDR3 is made up of 13 amino acids. V was cut by 5 bases and J by 1 base, with 8 bases left in between. Looked up from germline, CDR1 is SGHVS and CDR2 is FQNEAQ. Here the CDR3 reads CASSLGHNYGYTF. The CDR3 coding sequence is TGTGCCAGCAGCCTTGGACATAACTATGGCTACACCTTC.

Many counts were recorded for this clone. V and J are TRBV20-1 and TRBJ2-2; unclear D gene. This CDR3 contains 14 residues. The germline V and J ends were trimmed by 6 bases and 0 bases, with 11 bases remaining between them. Germline lookup yields CDR1 DFQATT and CDR2 SNEGSKA (reference sequence). The CDR3 coding sequence is TGCAGTGCCCAAGAGACACCGAACACCGGGGAGCTGTTTTTT. Protein: CSAQETPNTGELFF.

Worth noting for this clone: A junction boundary mismatches the germline segment, possibly from a read error. Other DNA sequences in the sample encode the same CDR3. The rearrangement links TRBV12-3 or TRBV12-4 to TRBJ2-4, with TRBD2 as a possible D gene (6 bases). CDR3 length: 15 amino acids. The CDR3 spells CASKSPGEEKNIQYF. The CDR3 DNA reads TGTGCGAGCAAATCCCCCGGGGAGGAAAAAAACATTCAGTACTTC.

Of note for this clone: A much larger clone lies one base from this, so it may be a read error. This CDR3 is also generated by other DNA sequences in the sample. This rearrangement joins TRBV18 to TRBJ2-3, with D possibly being TRBD2 (6 bases). The V end lost 1 base, the J end lost 8 bases, and 19 bases lay between the germline ends. This CDR3 is 16 amino acids long. Germline assignment: CDR1 KGHSH and CDR2 LQKENI. The DNA for the CDR3 is TGTGCCAGCTCACCACTACTAGCTGGAAAGGAGGGTACGCAGTATTTT. Residues: CASSPLLAGKEGTQYF.

A remark on this clone: With a much larger clone just one base away, this may be a read error. The V and J genes are TRBV2 and TRBJ1-1, with D possibly matching TRBD1 (6 bases). CDR1 is SNHLY and CDR2 is FYNNEI in the germline V gene. The CDR3 contains 15 residues. The V end was cut by 6 bases, the J end by 5 bases, with 19 bases between. The CDR3 region has the DNA TGTGCCAGCAGCTGGGACATGGGGCGTTTTACTGAAGCTTTCTTT. This gives the protein CASSWDMGRFTEAFF.

This clone was picked up many times. This chain uses TRBV12-3 or TRBV12-4 with TRBJ1-1, with D possibly matching TRBD1 (6 bases). The CDR3 runs to 14 residues. The ends were cut back, 1 base at V and 0 bases at J, with 6 bases in the middle. The CDR3 DNA sequence: TGTGCCAGCAGTTTAGGGACAGTGAACACTGAAGCTTTCTTT. This encodes CASSLGTVNTEAFF.

In this sample, this clone turned up many times. The chain couples TRBV20-1 to TRBJ2-7; 12 bases are a match to TRBD2. V shed 1 base and J 2 bases; nucleotides not matched to a gene: 0. The CDR3 is 14 residues long. Germline V CDR1 and CDR2: DFQATT, SNEGSKA (reference sequence). This chain's CDR3 is CSARASGRAYEQYF. The DNA for the CDR3 is TGCAGTGCTAGAGCTAGCGGGAGGGCCTACGAGCAGTACTTC.

The chain couples TRBV9 to TRBJ2-3; the match to TRBD2 covers 12 bases. The CDR3 extends over 15 amino acids. The germline V gene encodes CDR1 SGDLS and CDR2 YYNGEE. The ends lost 6 bases at V and 3 bases at J; junction bases unmatched: 5. The CDR3 sequence: CASTFTSGRTDTQYF. The CDR3 coding sequence is TGTGCCAGCACCTTCACTAGCGGGAGGACAGATACGCAGTATTTT.

The J gene is TRBJ2-3, the V gene TRBV19, with D perhaps matching TRBD1 or TRBD2 (6 bases each). Germline V lookup: CDR1 LNHDA, CDR2 SQIVND (reference sequence). Trimming left V 5 bases short and J 5 bases short, with 20 bases between. CDR3 length equals 16 residues. The CDR3 sequence: CASSANRGTSRDTQYF. The CDR3 DNA is TGTGCCAGTAGTGCCAATCGCGGGACATCACGAGATACGCAGTATTTT. The full variable domain, completed using reference TRBV19 and TRBJ2-3, is DGGITQSPKYLFRKEGQNVTLSCEQNLNHDAMYWYRQDPGQGLRLIYYSQIVNDFQKGDIAEGYSVSREKKESFPLTVTSAQKNPTAFYLCASSANRGTSRDTQYFGPGTRLTVL.

This clone was seen at least ten times. CDR3 sequence: CASSLNRDGEQFF. The CDR3 DNA reads TGTGCCAGCAGTTTGAACAGGGACGGTGAGCAGTTCTTC. The chain has TRBV6-1 and TRBJ2-1, with D possibly matching TRBD1 (6 bases). Trimming took off 5 bases at V and 9 bases at J, with 14 bases between the two ends. Looked up from germline, CDR1 is MNHNS and CDR2 is SASEGT. The CDR3 is 13 residues long.

Of note for this clone: This sequence may be a read error, since a much larger clone differs from it by one base. V usage is TRBV11-1 and J usage is TRBJ2-5; 11 bases are a match to TRBD1. The CDR3 has 15 residues. The germline V gene encodes CDR1 SGHAT and CDR2 FQDESV (reference sequence). The J segment lost 5 bases and the V segment lost 7 bases, leaving 9 bases of the junction unmatched. CDR3 DNA: TGTGCCAGCATCCCCCGGGACAGGGGGGCCGAGACCCAGTACTTC. It yields the protein CASIPRDRGAETQYF.

The table lists this clone with a few counts. A much bigger clone sits one base away, suggesting this may be a read error. This chain joins TRBV4-2 and TRBJ1-3, with D maybe TRBD1 (6 bases). This CDR3 spans 16 amino acids. The V end lost 2 bases, the J end lost 2 bases, and 13 bases lay between the germline ends. The germline gives CDR1 LGHNA, CDR2 YNFKEQ. CDR3 nucleotides: TGTGCCAGCAGCCAATCCCAGGGGCTTGCTGGAAACACCATATATTTT. Translating gives CASSQSQGLAGNTIYF.

The table lists this clone with many counts. The same CDR3 can be traced to other DNA sequences in this sample. This chain connects TRBV27 to TRBJ2-3; TRBD2 matches 8 bases. Trimming took 7 bases from V and 7 from J; bases not matched to a gene: 19. CDR3 length equals 17 residues. Germline loops: CDR1 MNHEY, CDR2 SMNVEV (reference sequence). CDR3: CASNRGGFGALGYTQYF. The CDR3 region has the DNA TGTGCCAGCAATCGGGGGGGGTTTGGGGCACTCGGGTATACGCAGTATTTT.

This clone occurred many times. The chain couples TRBV10-1 to TRBJ1-6; TRBD1 matches at 10 bases. CDR3 length: 17 amino acids. The V segment lost 2 bases and the J segment 4 bases; nucleotides outside the gene matches: 5. Germline loops: CDR1 WNHNN, CDR2 SYGVQD (reference sequence). CDR3 coding DNA: TGCGCCAGCAGTGAGGACAGGGGGCCGTTATATAATTCACCCCTCCACTTT. Protein sequence: CASSEDRGPLYNSPLHF.

This clone was found many times. The chain has TRBV24-1 and TRBJ1-5; D might be TRBD1 (6 bases). The germline V gene encodes CDR1 KGHDR and CDR2 SFDVKD. The CDR3 totals 14 residues. V was pared by 2 bases and J by 2 bases, with 6 bases between. The CDR3 here is CATSDWTGNQPQHF. In nucleotides, the CDR3 is TGTGCCACCAGTGATTGGACAGGCAATCAGCCCCAGCATTTT.

This clone was seen more than once but under ten times. This sequence may be a read error, since a much larger clone differs from it by one base. The chain is built from TRBV6-4 and TRBJ2-3; 7 nucleotides align to TRBD2. This CDR3 contains 15 residues. Germline V gene sequence: CDR1 MRHNA, CDR2 SNTAGT. DNA of the CDR3: TGTGCCAGCAGTTACTCTGCGGGAGGCACAGATACGCAGTATTTT. Translating it yields CASSYSAGGTDTQYF.

At least ten counts were recorded for this clone. CDR3 loop: CAHHPAGQRASNYGYTF. The DNA for the CDR3 is TGTGCCCATCACCCTGCAGGACAGAGAGCTTCTAACTATGGCTACACCTTC. The chain employs TRBV10-3 and TRBJ1-2, with D possibly matching TRBD1 (6 bases). V dropped 11 bases and J dropped 0 bases, with 25 bases sitting between them. Germline CDR1 reads ENHRY; CDR2 reads SYGVKD. This CDR3 spans 17 amino acids.

CDR3 protein: CASSLRVFYEQYF. CDR3 nucleotides: TGCGCCAGCAGCTTAAGGGTTTTCTACGAGCAGTACTTC. The gene calls are TRBV5-1 and TRBJ2-7; D is unresolved. The V end lost 2 bases, the J end lost 3 bases, and 9 bases lay between the germline ends. The CDR3 totals 13 residues. CDR1 SGHRS and CDR2 YFSETQ come from the germline V gene.

Many counts were recorded for this clone. The J gene is TRBJ2-4, the V gene TRBV5-1; 9 bases map to TRBD1. The junction had 9 bases not matched to a gene; V was cut back by 5 bases and J by 6 bases. The CDR3 is made up of 15 amino acids. Germline V gene lookup returns CDR1 SGHRS and CDR2 YFSETQ. CDR3 protein: CASRYTGTGRNIQYF. DNA for the CDR3: TGCGCCAGCAGGTACACCGGGACAGGGAGAAACATTCAGTACTTC.

In its sample, this clone was seen many times. The chain carries TRBV7-3 and TRBJ2-5, with D perhaps matching TRBD2 (6 bases). V lost 2 bases, J lost 3 bases, and 16 bases lay in between. Germline V gene lookup returns CDR1 SGHTA and CDR2 FQGTGA. This CDR3 has 16 residues. The CDR3 DNA reads as TGTGCCAGCAGCTTACTTGGAGGGACGGTGAAAGAGACCCAGTACTTC. Translated: CASSLLGGTVKETQYF.

This clone was counted ten times or more. V usage is TRBV7-2 and J usage is TRBJ2-5, with D perhaps TRBD2 (6 bases). The CDR3 is made up of 15 amino acids. From germline, CDR1 is SGHTA and CDR2 FQGNSA. V lost 0 bases and J 5 bases, leaving 13 bases between the germline ends. For the CDR3, the DNA is TGTGCCAGCAGCTTAGCATGGGGGGTATCGGAGACCCAGTACTTC. Its translation: CASSLAWGVSETQYF.

The chain carries TRBV7-2 and TRBJ1-2; the D gene is possibly TRBD1 (5 bases). The CDR3 runs to 15 residues. Germline-derived CDR1 and CDR2 are SGHTA and FQGNSA. The V end lost 5 bases, the J end lost 4 bases, and 17 bases lay between the germline ends. CDR3 DNA sequence: TGTACCAGCAGCGCCACGGGACGGGGCCTCTATGGCTACACCTTC. Its translation: CTSSATGRGLYGYTF.

This clone was observed many times. This may come from a read error, since a much larger clone is one base off. The rearrangement uses TRBV6-1 and TRBJ2-7; D may be TRBD2 (6 bases). Trimming pared 7 bases from V and 3 bases from J, leaving 19 bases between. The CDR3 has 15 amino acids. In germline, CDR1 is MNHNS, CDR2 SASEGT. This chain's CDR3 is CASIDFPGGGYEQYF. The CDR3 region has the DNA TGTGCCAGCATAGATTTTCCCGGGGGAGGCTACGAGCAGTACTTC.

This clone has at least ten counts. The V gene is TRBV6-1, the J gene TRBJ2-5; 9 bases line up with TRBD1. Per the germline V gene, CDR1 is MNHNS and CDR2 is SASEGT. The CDR3 is 12 amino acids. Here the CDR3 reads CANRGPQETQYF. In DNA, the CDR3 is TGTGCAAACAGGGGGCCTCAAGAGACCCAGTACTTC.

At least ten counts were recorded for this clone. Other DNA sequences in the same sample also yield this CDR3. This chain connects TRBV20-1 to TRBJ1-6; perhaps TRBD1 as D (5 bases). This CDR3 has 15 amino acids. Per the germline V gene, CDR1 is DFQATT and CDR2 is SNEGSKA (reference sequence). Trimming stripped 6 bases from V and 4 bases from J, with 16 bases between. The CDR3 sequence: CSATAGVGYNSPLHF. The DNA of the CDR3 is TGCAGTGCGACGGCGGGGGTAGGGTATAATTCACCCCTCCACTTT.